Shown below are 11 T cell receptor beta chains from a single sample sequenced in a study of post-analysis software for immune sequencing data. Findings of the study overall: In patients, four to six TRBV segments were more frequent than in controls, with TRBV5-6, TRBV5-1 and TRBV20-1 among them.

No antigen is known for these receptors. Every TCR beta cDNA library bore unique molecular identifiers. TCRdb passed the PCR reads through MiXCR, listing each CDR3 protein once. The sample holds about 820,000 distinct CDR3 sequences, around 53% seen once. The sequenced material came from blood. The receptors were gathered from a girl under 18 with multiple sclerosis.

The CDR3 DNA reads as TGTGCCAGCAGTGAAGGGAACGCCTGGATGCGGATCTATGGCTACACCTTC. Its translation is CASSEGNAWMRIYGYTF. V usage is TRBV6-1 and J usage is TRBJ1-2; no clear D gene. CDR1 is MNHNS, CDR2 SASEGT, per germline. The CDR3 is 17 residues long. V lost 1 base and J lost 4, with 19 bases in between.

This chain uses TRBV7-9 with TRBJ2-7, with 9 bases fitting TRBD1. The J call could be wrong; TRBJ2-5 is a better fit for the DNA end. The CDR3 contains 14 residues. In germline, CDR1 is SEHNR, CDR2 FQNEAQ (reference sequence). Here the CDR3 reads CASSRQGGKETQYF. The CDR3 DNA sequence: TGTGCCAGCAGCAGACAGGGGGGTAAAGAGACCCAGTACTTC.

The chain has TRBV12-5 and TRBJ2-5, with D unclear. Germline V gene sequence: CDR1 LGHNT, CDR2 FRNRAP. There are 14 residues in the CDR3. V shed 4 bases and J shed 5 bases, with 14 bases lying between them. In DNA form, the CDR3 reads TGTGCTAGTGGTTGGTCCCGGCCCGGGGAGACCCAGTACTTC. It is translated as CASGWSRPGETQYF.

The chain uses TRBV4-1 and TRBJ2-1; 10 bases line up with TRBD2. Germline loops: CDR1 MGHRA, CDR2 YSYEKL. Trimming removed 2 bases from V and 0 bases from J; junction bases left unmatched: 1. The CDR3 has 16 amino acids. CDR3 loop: CASSQSSGSSYNEQFF. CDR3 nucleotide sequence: TGCGCCAGCAGCCAATCTAGCGGGAGCTCCTACAATGAGCAGTTCTTC.

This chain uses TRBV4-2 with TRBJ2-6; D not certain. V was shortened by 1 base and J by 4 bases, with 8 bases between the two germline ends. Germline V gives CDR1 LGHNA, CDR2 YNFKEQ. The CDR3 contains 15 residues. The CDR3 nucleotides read TGTGCCAGCAGCCAAGTGGACCCCGGGGCCAACGTCCTGACTTTC. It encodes CASSQVDPGANVLTF.

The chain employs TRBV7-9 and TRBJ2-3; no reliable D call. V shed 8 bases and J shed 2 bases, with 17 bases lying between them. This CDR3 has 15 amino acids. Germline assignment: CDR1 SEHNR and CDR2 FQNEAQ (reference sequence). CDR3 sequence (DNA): TGTGCCAGCCCCGGTGATGGCAGCCTCACAGATACGCAGTATTTT. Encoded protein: CASPGDGSLTDTQYF.

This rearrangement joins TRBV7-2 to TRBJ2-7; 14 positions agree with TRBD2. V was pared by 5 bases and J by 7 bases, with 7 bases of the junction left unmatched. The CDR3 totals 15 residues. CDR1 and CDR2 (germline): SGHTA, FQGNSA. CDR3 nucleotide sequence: TGTGCCAGCAGCCCGGGACTAGCGGGGGCCGGGGAGCAGTACTTC. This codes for CASSPGLAGAGEQYF.

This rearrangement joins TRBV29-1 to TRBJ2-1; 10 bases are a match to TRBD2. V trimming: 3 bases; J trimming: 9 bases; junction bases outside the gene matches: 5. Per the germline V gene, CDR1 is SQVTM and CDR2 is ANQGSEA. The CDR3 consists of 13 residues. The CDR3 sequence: CSVDPSGSSEQFF. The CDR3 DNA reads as TGCAGCGTTGACCCTAGCGGGAGTTCTGAGCAGTTCTTC.

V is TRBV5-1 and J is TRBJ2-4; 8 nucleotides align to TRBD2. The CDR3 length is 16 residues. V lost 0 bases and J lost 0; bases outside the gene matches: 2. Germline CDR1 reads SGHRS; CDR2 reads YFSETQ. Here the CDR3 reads CASSLASGLAKNIQYF. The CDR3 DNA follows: TGCGCCAGCAGCTTGGCTAGCGGGTTAGCCAAAAACATTCAGTACTTC. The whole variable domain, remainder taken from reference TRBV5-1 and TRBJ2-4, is KAGVTQTPRYLIKTRGQQVTLSCSPISGHRSVSWYQQTPGQGLQFLFEYFSETQRNKGNFPGRFSGRQFSNSRSEMNVSTLELGDSALYLCASSLASGLAKNIQYFGAGTRLSVL.

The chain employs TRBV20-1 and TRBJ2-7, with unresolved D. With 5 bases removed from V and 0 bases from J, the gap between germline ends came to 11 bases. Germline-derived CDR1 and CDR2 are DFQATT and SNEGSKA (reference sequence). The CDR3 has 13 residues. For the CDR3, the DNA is TGCAGTGCTTCCCACACCCGCTCCTACGAGCAGTACTTC. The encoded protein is CSASHTRSYEQYF.

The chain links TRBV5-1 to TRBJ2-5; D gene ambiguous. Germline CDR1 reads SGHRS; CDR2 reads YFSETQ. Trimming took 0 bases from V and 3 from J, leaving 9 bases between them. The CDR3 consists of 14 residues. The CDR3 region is CASSLAAQKETQYF. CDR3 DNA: TGCGCCAGCAGCTTGGCGGCCCAGAAAGAGACCCAGTACTTC. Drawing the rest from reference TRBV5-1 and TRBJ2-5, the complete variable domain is KAGVTQTPRYLIKTRGQQVTLSCSPISGHRSVSWYQQTPGQGLQFLFEYFSETQRNKGNFPGRFSGRQFSNSRSEMNVSTLELGDSALYLCASSLAAQKETQYFGPGTRLLVL.